This TCR beta chain was identified during a study of blood T cells in healthy people across ages (dated by TCRdb to between 2015 and 2017). Describing the broader study: In model experiments, roughly one uniquely barcoded TCR beta cDNA molecule per two T cells was captured by template switching. To avoid experimental bias, donors of different ages were spread randomly across the sequencing lanes. Four age groups were formed from the donors: young (average 16 years), middle-aged (around 40), aged (approximately 60) and long-lived (roughly 81). To track age-related changes in TCR beta repertoire diversity, the study relied on deep sequencing normalized with unique cDNA molecular identifiers. Two additional independent replicas of 1 million unique cDNA reads from the same blood draw were analyzed for two donors (one aged 18 to 29 and one aged 80 or older). The research as a whole found: The long-lived group showed more naive CD4+ T cells, fewer expanded clones and increased TCR diversity than the aged group, suggesting age selection. The percentage of naive T cells measured by flow cytometry correlated strongly with observed TCR beta diversity. Observed TCR beta diversity per million T cells fell roughly linearly with age, and a significant reduction was already apparent by age roughly 41. Total diversity estimates from one million sequenced T cells were considered lower bounds and underestimates. Donor CMV infection status was unknown, potentially confounding age-related changes in expanded clonotypes. Because profiling used bulk unsorted PBMCs, naive and antigen-experienced compartments could not be compared conclusively.

Via the germline V gene, CDR1 is SGHVS and CDR2 FQNEAQ. Trimming takes 7 bases from V and 1 base from J, and the germline ends sit 10 bases apart. The CDR3 runs 13 residues from the cysteine to the phenylalanine. Of all the DNA, just the CDR3 is kept, 39 bases in frame from base 1. To prepare the library, 5' RACE was applied. TCRdb lists the instrument as Illumina HiSeq 2500. A second roughly 6 to 12 cycle PCR used a sample-barcoded 5' primer and a J-beta primer mix. A unique molecular identifier was introduced onto each TCR beta cDNA molecule by a template-switch 5' adaptor carrying 12 random nucleotides. Each sample yielded at least 2.5 million CDR3-containing paired-end reads. The Mint cDNA synthesis kit, primed by a TRBC-specific oligonucleotide, was used to synthesize first-strand cDNA from all RNA. After uracil-DNA glycosylase treatment, a first 18-cycle PCR used universal primers M1SS and BC2_uni_R on all cDNA. From the authors' description of their analysis: Each sample was normalized by randomly selecting 1 million high-quality reads, each carrying a distinct molecular identifier. Instead of being binned into consensus sequences, reads that shared molecular identifiers were thrown out. MiTCR, with a Q25 quality threshold and the strictest error-elimination algorithm, was used for CDR3 identification, clonotype clustering and error correction. A nonparametric unseen species model using Euler transformation provided a lower-bound estimate of total TCR beta diversity. TCRdb passed the public sequencing reads through fastp at Q25 and MiXCR, retaining productive beta sequences. One record per CDR3 amino acid sequence lists the most common genes and DNA. The V and J calls come from TCRdb's annotation, not from the publication. For this sample the table gives 600,000 to 850,000 distinct CDR3 sequences, of which 40% to 45% were detected only once. Approximately 22% of the sample lies in the top ten.

The roughly 37 donors, aged about 6 to 95 years, were systemically healthy Caucasian individuals from Russia. Each donor gave 8 to 10 milliliters of peripheral blood, drawn into EDTA-treated Vacutainer tubes. PBMCs were isolated by Ficoll-Paque density-gradient centrifugation, with at least 6 million obtained per sample. Trizol reagent was used to extract total RNA from PBMCs, with at least 5 micrograms per sample. For every donor, an aliquot of PBMCs went through flow cytometry to measure the percentages of naive CD45RAhigh/CD27high T cells. Of note for this clonotype: Which antigen it targets is not known. The sample holds no much larger clone one base away, and base qualities are not on file.

This TCR was sampled from an older woman in good health. Specimen: blood. The chain couples TRBV7-8 to TRBJ1-1; D gene: possibly TRBD1, on 5 matching bases. The nucleotides are TGTGCCAGCATCAGTACAGGGAACACTGAAGCTTTCTTT. Translated, it reads CASISTGNTEAFF.